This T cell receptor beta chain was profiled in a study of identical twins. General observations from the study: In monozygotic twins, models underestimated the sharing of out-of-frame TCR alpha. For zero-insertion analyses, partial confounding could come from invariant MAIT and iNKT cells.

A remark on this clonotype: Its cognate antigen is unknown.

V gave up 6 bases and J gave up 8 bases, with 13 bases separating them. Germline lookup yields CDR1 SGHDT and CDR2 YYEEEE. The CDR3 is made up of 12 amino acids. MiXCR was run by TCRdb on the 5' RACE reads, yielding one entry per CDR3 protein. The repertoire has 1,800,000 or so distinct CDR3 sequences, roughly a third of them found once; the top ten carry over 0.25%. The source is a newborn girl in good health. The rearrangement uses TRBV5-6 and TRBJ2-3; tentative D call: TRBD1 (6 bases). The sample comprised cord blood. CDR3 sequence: CASIGRGGTQYF. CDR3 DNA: TGTGCCAGCATTGGCAGGGGTGGTACGCAGTATTTT.